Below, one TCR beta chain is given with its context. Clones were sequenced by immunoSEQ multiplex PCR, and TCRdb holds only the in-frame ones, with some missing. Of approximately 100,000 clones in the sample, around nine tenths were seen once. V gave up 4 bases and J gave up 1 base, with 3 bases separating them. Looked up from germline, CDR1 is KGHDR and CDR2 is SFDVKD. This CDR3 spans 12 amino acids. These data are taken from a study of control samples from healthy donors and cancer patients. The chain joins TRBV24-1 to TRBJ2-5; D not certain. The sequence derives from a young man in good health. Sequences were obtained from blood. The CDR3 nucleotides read TGTGCCACCAGTGACGCCCAAGAGACCCAGTACTTC. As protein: CATSDAQETQYF.